The clone carrying this T cell receptor (beta chain) has just a few counts. Its antigen is unidentified. This record belongs to a study of blood T cells in healthy people across ages. The authors drew ten milliliters of peripheral blood from each donor. Germline CDR1 reads DFQATT; CDR2 reads SNEGSKA (reference sequence). Between the trimmed V and J ends, which lost 6 bases and 4 bases, there was a span of 17 bases. The CDR3 sequence is 14 residues long. General observations from the study: Considered underestimates were the diversity estimates obtained from one million T cells. While age rose, TCR beta diversity per million T cells dropped in a roughly linear way.

For the second PCR, which ran for about 6 to 12 cycles, a sample-barcoded 5' primer and a J-beta primer mix were used. The authors tagged each cDNA molecule using a template-switch adaptor with 12 random nucleotides. Each CDR3 protein gets one entry after TCRdb re-called the 5' RACE reads with MiXCR. Of roughly 1,500,000 distinct CDR3 sequences listed, around 39% were seen once; the top ten hold around 8%. The V gene is TRBV20-1, the J gene TRBJ2-3, with D possibly matching TRBD1 (6 bases). Sequencing was carried out using blood. This TCR came from a woman aged 18-29 years in good health. The CDR3 loop is CSAYTADRPDTQYF. In nucleotides, the CDR3 is TGCAGTGCATATACCGCAGACAGGCCAGATACGCAGTATTTT.